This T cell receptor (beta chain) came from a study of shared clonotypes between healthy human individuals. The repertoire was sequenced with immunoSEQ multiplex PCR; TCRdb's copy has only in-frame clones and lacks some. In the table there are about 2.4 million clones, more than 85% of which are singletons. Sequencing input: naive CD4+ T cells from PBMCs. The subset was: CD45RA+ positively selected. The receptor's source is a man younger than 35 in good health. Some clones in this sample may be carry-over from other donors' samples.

The CDR3 protein is CAWSVSVGEQYF. CDR3 nucleotide sequence: TGTGCCTGGAGTGTTTCTGTGGGCGAGCAGTACTTC. V is TRBV30 and J is TRBJ2-7; D is unresolved. The V end lost 0 bases, the J end lost 6 bases, and 9 bases lay between the germline ends. CDR1 GTSNPN and CDR2 SVGIG come from the germline V gene (reference sequence). This CDR3 region has 12 residues.